Detailed here is one TCR beta chain. This clonotype occurred many times. The antigen it recognizes is unknown. One base away there is no much larger clone; base qualities are not given. The CDR3 starts with the cysteine, ends with the phenylalanine, and has 13 residues. Only the CDR3 DNA is retained, 39 bases long and in frame from the first base. CDR1 and CDR2, per the germline V gene, are SGHTA and FQGNSA. Between the V and J ends, shortened by 2 bases and 5 bases respectively, the junction contains 9 bases. TCRdb shows the sequencer as Illumina HiSeq 2500. Quantitative 5'-RACE with molecular barcodes was the method used to prepare the TCR beta libraries. Under the source paper's analysis protocol: A new computational method, built on a probabilistic model of VDJ rearrangement, was used to identify disease-linked TCR variants. TCRdb passed the public sequencing reads through fastp at Q25 and MiXCR, retaining productive beta sequences. A single entry per CDR3 protein holds the most common genes and DNA from its merged rows. TCRdb assigned the V and J calls; the authors' analysis was not used. The sample table holds tens of thousands of distinct CDR3 sequences, of which about 6% were seen once. Around 4.5% of the sample comes from the top ten.

For each ankylosing spondylitis patient, the synovial fluid sample was matched to a blood sample from that same patient. These data are taken from a study of CD8 T cells in ankylosing spondylitis (TCRdb year 2017). About the full investigation: The study set out to find disease-linked TCR variants by profiling T cell receptor beta repertoires in ankylosing spondylitis patients and healthy donors. The full study cohort was made up of about 25 ankylosing spondylitis patients and over 90 healthy donors. Samples of peripheral blood were taken, and for ankylosing spondylitis patients, synovial fluid was collected as well.

The full study reports these points: A TCR beta motif made up of several highly homologous amino acid variants appeared to be characteristic of blood from ankylosing spondylitis patients. In peripheral blood, the disease-linked clones were found at relatively low frequencies and had a CD8+ phenotype. Some motif variants had previously been reported in the synovial fluid and blood of reactive arthritis patients, which suggests shared mechanisms of disease initiation. According to the report, matched synovial fluid samples from ankylosing spondylitis patients were significantly enriched for the disease-linked clones.

Sequencing was performed on synovial fluid, either unsorted or a sorted T cell fraction (not recorded which). The sequence links TRBV7-2 to TRBJ2-5; no D segment can be confidently identified. This receptor was taken from a male donor with ankylosing spondylitis. The sequenced DNA: TGTGCCAGCAGCTTACTAGGCGTTGAGACCCAGTACTTC. This gives the protein CASSLLGVETQYF.